Listed below are T cell receptor beta chains from one sample, sequenced in a study of Graves' ophthalmopathy and Graves' hyperthyroidism. One entry per CDR3 protein, called by TCRdb with MiXCR from the multiplex PCR reads. The data contain about 660,000 distinct CDR3 sequences, more than 40% of them singletons. Sequenced sample: peripheral blood. These receptors came from an adult man with Graves' ophthalmopathy. Each CDR3 is given with its conserved first and last residue. A D gene is named only where the DNA matches it firmly. Where a row states a size, it is once, few, many or the class of an expanded clone; other rows omit it.

J: TRBJ1-6; size: many; V: TRBV6-1; D: -; DNA: TGTGCCAGCAGTGAAATGGGGTCACCCCTCCACTTT; CDR3: CASSEMGSPLHF
J: TRBJ1-5; size: many; V: TRBV19; D: -; DNA: TGTGCCAGTAGTATGCGGGGGGGGGATCAGCCCCAGCATTTT; CDR3: CASSMRGGDQPQHF
J: TRBJ1-1; size: -; V: TRBV4-1; D: -; DNA: TGCGCCAGCAGCCAAGGGGCCAGGGGGAACACTGAAGCTTTCTTT; CDR3: CASSQGARGNTEAFF
J: TRBJ1-6; size: many; V: TRBV9; D: -; DNA: TGTGCCAGCAGCGTAGGGGCACTGAATTCACCCCTCCACTTT; CDR3: CASSVGALNSPLHF
J: TRBJ1-2; size: -; V: TRBV29-1; D: -; DNA: TGCAGAGCGGCCGGGGGCGAGGGCTATGGCTACACCTTC; CDR3: CRAAGGEGYGYTF
J: TRBJ1-1; size: many; V: TRBV5-1; D: -; DNA: TGCGCCAGCAGCTTCTGGGGTAGGACTGAAGCTTTCTTT; CDR3: CASSFWGRTEAFF
J: TRBJ2-2; size: -; V: TRBV5-1; D: -; DNA: TGCGCCAGTACCACAGGCGAGTCCGGGACCGGGGAGCTGTTTTTT; CDR3: CASTTGESGTGELFF
J: TRBJ2-5; size: -; V: TRBV20-1; D: -; DNA: TGCAGTGCTGGTAGGATTTGGGGTCAAGAGACCCAGTACTTC; CDR3: CSAGRIWGQETQYF
J: TRBJ2-7; size: many; V: TRBV7-2; D: -; DNA: TGTGCCAGCAGCTTAGCGTTGGGGGGGCCTCGGGAGCAGTACTTC; CDR3: CASSLALGGPREQYF
J: TRBJ2-6; size: -; V: TRBV15; D: -; DNA: TGTGCCACCAGCAGAGATAACGGGAGGGCCAACGTCCTGACTTTC; CDR3: CATSRDNGRANVLTF
J: TRBJ1-2; size: -; V: TRBV19; D: -; DNA: TGTGCCAGTAGGCCGGCCGGGACTCGTGGCTACACCTTC; CDR3: CASRPAGTRGYTF
J: TRBJ1-1; size: -; V: TRBV15; D: -; DNA: TGTGCCACCAGCAGAGATCGTTCCCCCCCTGAAGCTTTCTTT; CDR3: CATSRDRSPPEAFF
J: TRBJ1-2; size: many; V: TRBV20-1; D: -; DNA: TGCAGTGCTAGAGCTAACTATGGCTACACCTTC; CDR3: CSARANYGYTF